This TCR beta chain was documented in a study of OX40 agonist ivuxolimab in advanced cancers. Study information: Ivuxolimab, which is an agonistic anti-OX40 (CD134) antibody, was administered to the patients.

Regarding the study as a whole: Averaging showed that CD8+ T cells had more expanded clones than CD4+ did. Some patients without response likewise showed low normalized clonal expansion.

Sequenced by immunoSEQ multiplex PCR; TCRdb stores in-frame clones only, minus some. The sample carries around 18,000 clones, just under 75% recorded once. Note on this clone: Antigen: not known.

Material: CD4+ or CD8+ T cells sorted from blood, obtained in a trial of the OX40 agonist ivuxolimab. This sequence was found in an adult with an advanced solid tumor such as melanoma, head and neck, liver or kidney cancer.

This CDR3 reads CASSQDRGTGETQYF. CDR3 nucleotides: TGCGCCAGCAGCCAAGATAGAGGGACTGGCGAGACCCAGTACTTC. V is TRBV4-1 and J is TRBJ2-5; D may be TRBD2 (6 bases). From germline, CDR1 is MGHRA and CDR2 YSYEKL. Trimming left V 0 bases short and J 5 bases short, with 13 bases between. This CDR3 is 15 amino acids long.